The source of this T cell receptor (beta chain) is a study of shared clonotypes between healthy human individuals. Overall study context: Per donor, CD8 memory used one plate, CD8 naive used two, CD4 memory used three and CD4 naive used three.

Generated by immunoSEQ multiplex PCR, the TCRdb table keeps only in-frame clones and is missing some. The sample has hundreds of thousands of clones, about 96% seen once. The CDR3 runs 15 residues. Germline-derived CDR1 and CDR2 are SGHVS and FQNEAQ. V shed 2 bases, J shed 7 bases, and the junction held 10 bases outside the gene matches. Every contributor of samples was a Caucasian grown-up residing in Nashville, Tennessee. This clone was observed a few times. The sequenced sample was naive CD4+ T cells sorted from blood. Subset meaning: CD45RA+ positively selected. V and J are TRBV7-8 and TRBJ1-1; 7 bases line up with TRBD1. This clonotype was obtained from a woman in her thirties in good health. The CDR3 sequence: CASSLSGQAGGEAFF. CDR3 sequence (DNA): TGTGCCAGCAGCTTATCCGGACAGGCAGGGGGTGAAGCTTTCTTT. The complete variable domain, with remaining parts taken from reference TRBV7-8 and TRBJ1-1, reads GAGVSQSPRYKVAKRGQDVALRCDPISGHVSLFWYQQALGQGPEFLTYFQNEAQLDKSGLPSDRFFAERPEGSVSTLKIQRTQQEDSAVYLCASSLSGQAGGEAFFGQGTRLTVV.